The entry that follows covers one T cell receptor beta chain sequence. This sample stems from a study of blood T cell repertoires in COVID-19. Study as a whole: COVID-19 samples from acute and convalescent phases originated in the United States, Italy and Spain. Sample material is recorded as cDNA or gDNA derived from T cells, B-cell-depleted T cells, or PBMCs.

Per the original methods: Counts of nucleated cells, estimated from reference gene primer amplification, were obtained. The assay was immunoSEQ multiplex PCR, and TCRdb's table has in-frame clones only and misses some. The D gene and trimming were derived from the DNA, and the V and J assignments and clone size from that table. The sample gives fewer than 250,000 clones, 86% of which show up once; nearly 4.5% is in the top ten. CDR3 length equals 18 residues. V was clipped by 1 base and J by 4 bases; unmatched bases: 13. CDR1 and CDR2 (germline): LGHDT, YNNKEL (reference sequence). What was sequenced was peripheral blood. The origin of this receptor is a man aged 50-60 years with acute or convalescent COVID-19. The chain links TRBV3-1 (or the pseudogene TRBV3-2) to TRBJ2-3; 8 nucleotides line up with TRBD1. Here the CDR3 reads CASSQVFVGQGAADTQYF. CDR3 in DNA: TGTGCCAGCAGCCAAGTATTCGTAGGCCAGGGGGCTGCAGATACGCAGTATTTT.